This T cell receptor (beta chain) derives from a study of T cell repertoires in cytomegalovirus infection. About the study: CMV infection and matching HLA type were both indicated by public TCR beta signatures.

Germline loops: CDR1 SGHVS, CDR2 FNYEAQ. There are 13 residues in the CDR3. The V gene lost 5 bases and the J gene lost 8 bases, with 13 bases spanning the gap. Study outcomes and limitations: Totalled public TCR beta family frequency picked out people who carried CMV plus the relevant HLA. The study found HLA-C-restricted CMV-specific TCR beta clonotypes dominating the ex vivo response.

This clonotype was seen at least ten times. Its antigen is undetermined. One entry per CDR3 protein results from TCRdb running MiXCR on the reads. The table lists a few hundred thousand distinct CDR3 sequences, approximately 10% of them singletons. Material for sequencing was PBMCs. The receptor was derived from a human donor in good health (CMV status not recorded). Some clones in this sample may be carry-over from other donors' samples. The chain combines TRBV7-6 with TRBJ2-1; unclear D gene. Written as DNA, the CDR3 is TGTGCCAGCAGCCTTTCCACGGCTGATGAGCAGTTCTTC. Translating gives CASSLSTADEQFF.